These 20 T cell receptor beta chains were sequenced from one sample in a study of post-analysis software for immune sequencing data. General study results and limits: Roughly five TRBV segments appeared more often in patients than in controls, and TRBV5-6, TRBV5-1 and TRBV20-1 were among these.

These receptors have no identified antigens. Unique molecular identifiers were present in the TCR beta cDNA libraries. From the PCR reads, TCRdb called clonotypes with MiXCR, one entry per CDR3 protein. The profile shows roughly 580,000 distinct CDR3 sequences, roughly 46% of them singletons. Specimen: blood. The source is a girl between 5 and 17 years old with multiple sclerosis.

The chain employs TRBV6-5 and TRBJ1-2; no definite D call. V lost 0 bases, J lost 8 bases, and 13 bases lay in between. This CDR3 has 14 amino acids. In germline, CDR1 is MNHEY, CDR2 SVGAGI. The DNA for the CDR3 is TGTGCCAGCAGTTACTCGATCGGTGCGCAGGGCTACACCTTC. Translated: CASSYSIGAQGYTF.

The genes are TRBV10-3 and TRBJ2-1; 9 positions match TRBD1. Germline V CDR1 and CDR2: ENHRY, SYGVKD. V lost 10 bases, J lost 5 bases, and 9 bases stayed unmatched. The CDR3 sequence is 14 residues long. The CDR3 sequence: CASLGTGKDNEQFF. CDR3 coding DNA: TGTGCCAGCCTCGGGACAGGGAAGGACAATGAGCAGTTCTTC.

This chain's CDR3 is CASSPARQLNQPQHF. As DNA, the CDR3 is TGTGCCAGCAGTCCCGCAAGACAGTTAAATCAGCCCCAGCATTTT. The J gene is TRBJ1-5, the V gene TRBV12-3 or TRBV12-4, with D perhaps matching TRBD1 (5 bases). This CDR3 has 15 amino acids. The ends were cut back, 5 bases at V and 4 bases at J, with 15 bases in the middle.

This clonotype was recorded a few times. The chain links TRBV6-5 to TRBJ2-7, with TRBD2 as a possible D gene (7 bases). From germline, CDR1 is MNHEY and CDR2 SVGAGI. Trimming removed 5 bases at V and 3 bases at J, with 14 bases between. The CDR3 contains 14 residues. CDR3 nucleotide sequence: TGTGCCAGCAGTGAGAAGGGGGAGGGCTACGAGCAGTACTTC. Translation: CASSEKGEGYEQYF.

The V and J genes are TRBV4-2 and TRBJ2-7; 10 bases align to TRBD2. The J call could be wrong; TRBJ2-5 is a better fit for the DNA end. The CDR3 spans 14 residues. Germline V gene sequence: CDR1 LGHNA, CDR2 YNFKEQ. CDR3 in DNA: TGTGCCAGCAGCCAGAGCGGGAGGGCGGAGACCCAGTACTTC. Translated: CASSQSGRAETQYF.

This clonotype occurred a few times. The chain recombines TRBV6-2 or TRBV6-3 with TRBJ2-7; 8 positions match TRBD1. The CDR3 sequence is 14 residues long. Germline assignment: CDR1 MNHEY and CDR2 SVGEGT. J was trimmed by 1 base and V by 8 bases; bases with no gene match: 7. Written as DNA, the CDR3 is TGTGCCAGCTGGCCCGGGACAGGATCCTACGAGCAGTACTTC. Translation: CASWPGTGSYEQYF.

V is TRBV20-1 and J is TRBJ2-2; no reliable D call. This CDR3 comprises 15 residues. The germline V and J ends were trimmed by 3 bases and 5 bases, with 16 bases remaining between them. CDR1 and CDR2 (germline): DFQATT, SNEGSKA (reference sequence). The CDR3 loop is CSASRHGFRTGELFF. CDR3 coding DNA: TGCAGTGCTAGTAGGCACGGCTTTAGAACCGGGGAGCTGTTTTTT.

In its sample, this clonotype was seen a few times. The chain has TRBV29-1 and TRBJ2-3; possible D gene TRBD1, 5 bases. CDR1 and CDR2 (germline): SQVTM, ANQGSEA. The CDR3 runs 14 residues. V shed 4 bases and J shed 0 bases, with 11 bases lying between them. The CDR3 DNA follows: TGCAGCGTTGCTAGGGGTACTAGCACAGATACGCAGTATTTT. Encoded protein: CSVARGTSTDTQYF.

This clonotype occurred a few times. The chain uses TRBV27 and TRBJ1-4; D not resolved. The CDR3 totals 14 residues. Germline assignment: CDR1 MNHEY and CDR2 SMNVEV (reference sequence). V was pared by 8 bases and J by 3 bases, with 13 bases between. CDR3 in amino acids: CASASGSSNEKLFF. DNA of the CDR3: TGTGCCAGCGCCTCGGGGTCGTCTAATGAAAAACTGTTTTTT.

The sample holds a few counts of this clonotype. This chain joins TRBV27 and TRBJ2-1; 13 bases fit TRBD2. The CDR3 spans 21 residues. The trim removed 3 bases at V and 6 bases at J, leaving 20 bases unmatched. Germline V CDR1 and CDR2: MNHEY, SMNVEV (reference sequence). The DNA for the CDR3 is TGTGCCAGCAGTTTCCCAAGCCCCGGACTAGCGGGGGACCGTTACCCCAATGAGCAGTTCTTC. Amino acids: CASSFPSPGLAGDRYPNEQFF.

This clonotype has more than one count but fewer than ten. The chain employs TRBV10-3 and TRBJ2-7; D is perhaps TRBD2 (6 bases). V lost 4 bases to trimming and J lost 3 bases, with 19 bases between them. Germline V gives CDR1 ENHRY, CDR2 SYGVKD. The CDR3 is made up of 16 amino acids. CDR3 region: CAISGGEDAGGYEQYF. DNA for the CDR3: TGTGCCATCAGTGGGGGTGAGGATGCCGGGGGCTACGAGCAGTACTTC.

This chain joins TRBV27 and TRBJ2-2; no reliable D call. The V gene's germline CDR1 is MNHEY and CDR2 SMNVEV (reference sequence). Trimming removed 3 bases from V and 3 bases from J, with 11 bases in between. This CDR3 has 15 amino acids. CDR3 sequence (DNA): TGTGCCAGCAGTTTTAACTTCCCCGACACCGGGGAGCTGTTTTTT. It codes for CASSFNFPDTGELFF.

The rearrangement uses TRBV20-1 and TRBJ2-6; 7 nucleotides agree with TRBD1. In germline, CDR1 is DFQATT, CDR2 SNEGSKA (reference sequence). V was clipped by 6 bases and J by 1 base; unmatched bases: 3. The CDR3 is 14 residues long. The CDR3 here is CSAPQGSGANVLTF. The DNA of the CDR3 is TGCAGTGCCCCACAGGGGTCTGGGGCCAACGTCCTGACTTTC.

On this clonotype itself: Its ends do not fully match the called genes, so a read error is possible. This chain links TRBV7-7 with TRBJ2-7; 14 nucleotides agree with TRBD2. In germline, CDR1 is SSHAT, CDR2 FNYEAQ (reference sequence). The CDR3 contains 18 residues. CDR3 protein: CASSLEPGLAGVDYEQYF. In DNA form, the CDR3 reads TGTGCTAGCAGCTTGGAACCGGGACTAGCGGGAGTTGACTACGAGCAGTACTTC.

This clonotype was counted between two and nine times. The chain carries TRBV5-1 and TRBJ1-1; possibly TRBD1 for D (5 bases). This CDR3 has 13 amino acids. Germline values: CDR1 SGHRS, CDR2 YFSETQ. V was cut by 4 bases and J by 3 bases, with 10 bases left in between. The CDR3 coding sequence is TGCGCCAGCAGCGGTACAGGATACACTGAAGCTTTCTTT. Its translation is CASSGTGYTEAFF.

This chain's CDR3 is CASSWGYSNQPQHF. The CDR3 nucleotides read TGTGCCAGCTCTTGGGGGTATAGCAATCAGCCCCAGCATTTT. The V and J genes are TRBV3-1 and TRBJ1-5, with D possibly matching TRBD1 (5 bases). V was pared by 8 bases and J by 0 bases, with 11 bases between. The CDR3 consists of 14 residues. CDR1 LGHDT and CDR2 YNNKEL come from the germline V gene (reference sequence).

This chain links TRBV12-3 or TRBV12-4 with TRBJ2-5; tentatively, D is TRBD2 (6 bases). V shed 3 bases and J shed 1 base, with 15 bases lying between them. The CDR3 has 16 residues. The CDR3 DNA sequence: TGTGCCAGCAGTTTTTCCGGGTTAGCGGCCCAAGAGACCCAGTACTTC. Residues: CASSFSGLAAQETQYF.

The rearrangement links TRBV18 to TRBJ2-4; D remains unclear. The closer fit of TRBJ2-7 to the DNA end suggests the J call may be wrong. The CDR3 has 13 amino acids. From germline, CDR1 is KGHSH and CDR2 LQKENI. The DNA for the CDR3 is TGTGCCAGCTCACCAGTGGCTACCTACGAGCAGTACTTC. Translation gives CASSPVATYEQYF.

This chain joins TRBV20-1 and TRBJ2-5, with D hard to call. The CDR3 totals 12 residues. The germline V gene encodes CDR1 DFQATT and CDR2 SNEGSKA (reference sequence). Trimming removed 6 bases at V and 11 bases at J, with 19 bases between. The CDR3 spells CSAPDLSTSQYF. CDR3 DNA: TGCAGTGCCCCAGATCTTTCCACCTCGCAGTACTTC.

This clonotype was seen only a few times. The chain joins TRBV7-2 to TRBJ2-5, with D hard to call. This CDR3 is built from 13 residues. Trimming took off 5 bases at V and 4 bases at J, with 11 bases between the two ends. Germline loops: CDR1 SGHTA, CDR2 FQGNSA. CDR3 sequence: CASSPHIVETQYF. Written as DNA, the CDR3 is TGTGCCAGCAGCCCCCACATTGTAGAGACCCAGTACTTC.